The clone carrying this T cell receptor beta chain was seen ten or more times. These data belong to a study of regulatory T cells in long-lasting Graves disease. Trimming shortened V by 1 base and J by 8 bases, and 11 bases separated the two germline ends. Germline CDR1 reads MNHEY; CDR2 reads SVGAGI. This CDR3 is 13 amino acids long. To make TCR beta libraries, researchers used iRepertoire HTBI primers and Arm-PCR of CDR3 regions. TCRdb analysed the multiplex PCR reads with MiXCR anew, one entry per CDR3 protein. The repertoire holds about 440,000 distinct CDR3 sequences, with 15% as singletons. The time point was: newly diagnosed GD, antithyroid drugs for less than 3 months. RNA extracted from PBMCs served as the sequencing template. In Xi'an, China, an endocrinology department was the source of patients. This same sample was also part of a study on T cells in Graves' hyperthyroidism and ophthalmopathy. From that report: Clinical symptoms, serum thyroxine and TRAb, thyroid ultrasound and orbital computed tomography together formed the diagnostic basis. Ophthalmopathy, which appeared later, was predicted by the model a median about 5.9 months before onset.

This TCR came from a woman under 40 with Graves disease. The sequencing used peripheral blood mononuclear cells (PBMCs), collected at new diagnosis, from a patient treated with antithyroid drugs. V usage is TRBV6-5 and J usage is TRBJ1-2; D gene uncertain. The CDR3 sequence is CASSYFGLGGYTF. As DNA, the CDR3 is TGTGCCAGCAGTTACTTCGGTTTAGGGGGCTACACCTTC.